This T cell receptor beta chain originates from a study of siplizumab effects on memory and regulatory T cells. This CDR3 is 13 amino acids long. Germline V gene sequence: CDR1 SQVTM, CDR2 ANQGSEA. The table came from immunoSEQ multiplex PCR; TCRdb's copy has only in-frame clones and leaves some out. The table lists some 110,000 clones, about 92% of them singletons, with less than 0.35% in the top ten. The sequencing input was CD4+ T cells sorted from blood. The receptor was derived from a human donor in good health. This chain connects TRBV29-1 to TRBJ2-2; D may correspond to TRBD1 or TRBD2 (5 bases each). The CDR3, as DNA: TGCAGTGGGGACGTAACGAACACCGGGGAGCTGTTTTTT. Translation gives CSGDVTNTGELFF.